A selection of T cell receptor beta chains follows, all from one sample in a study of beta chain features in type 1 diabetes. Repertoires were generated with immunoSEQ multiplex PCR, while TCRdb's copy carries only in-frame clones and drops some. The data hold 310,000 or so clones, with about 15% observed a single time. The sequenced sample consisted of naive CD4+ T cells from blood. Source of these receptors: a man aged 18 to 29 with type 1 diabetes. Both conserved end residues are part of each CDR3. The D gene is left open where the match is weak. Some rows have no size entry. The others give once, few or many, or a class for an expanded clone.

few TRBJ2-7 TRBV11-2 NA CASSFLGPLAYEQYF TGTGCCAGCAGTTTCCTGGGCCCCCTTGCCTACGAGCAGTACTTC
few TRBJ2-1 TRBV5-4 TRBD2 CASSLGGLAGGRSQFF TGTGCCAGCAGCTTGGGGGGACTAGCGGGAGGGCGTTCGCAGTTCTTC
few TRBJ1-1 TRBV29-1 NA CSVNRRLTANTEAFF TGCAGCGTCAACCGGAGGCTCACCGCCAACACTGAAGCTTTCTTT
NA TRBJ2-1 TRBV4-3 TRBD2 CASRRPSGGCDEQFF TGCGCCAGCAGGCGTCCCAGCGGGGGGTGCGATGAGCAGTTCTTC
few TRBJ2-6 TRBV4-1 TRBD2 CASSQSPGLESGANVLTF TGCGCCAGCAGCCAGTCTCCGGGACTAGAGTCTGGGGCCAACGTCCTGACTTTC
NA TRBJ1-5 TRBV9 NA CASSVGVGSNQPQHF TGTGCCAGCAGCGTGGGCGTTGGTAGCAATCAGCCCCAGCATTTT
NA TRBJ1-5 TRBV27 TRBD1 CASSLEGAGPQHF TGTGCCAGCAGTTTAGAGGGGGCAGGGCCCCAGCATTTT
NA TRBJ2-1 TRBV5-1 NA CASSLSGQNNEQFF TGCGCCAGCAGCTTAAGTGGCCAGAACAATGAGCAGTTCTTC
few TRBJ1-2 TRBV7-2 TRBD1 CASSSKGTGSGYTF TGTGCCAGCAGCTCAAAAGGGACAGGGAGCGGCTACACCTTC
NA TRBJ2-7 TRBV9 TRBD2 CASSVASGTSFYEQYF TGTGCCAGCAGCGTAGCGTCCGGGACTAGTTTCTACGAGCAGTACTTC
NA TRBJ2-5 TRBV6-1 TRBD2 CASSEASLAGGQETQYF TGTGCCAGCAGTGAAGCGTCACTAGCGGGGGGACAAGAGACCCAGTACTTC
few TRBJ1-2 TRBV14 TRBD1 CASSQEGTVLYGYTF TGTGCCAGCAGCCAAGAAGGGACAGTGCTCTATGGCTACACCTTC
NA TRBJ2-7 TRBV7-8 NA CASSLAFTSGSGGSYEQYF TGTGCCAGCAGCTTAGCCTTCACCTCGGGTTCCGGCGGTTCCTACGAGCAGTACTTC
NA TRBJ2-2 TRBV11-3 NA CASSLGGSANTGELFF TGTGCCAGCAGCTTAGGCGGCAGTGCGAACACCGGGGAGCTGTTTTTT
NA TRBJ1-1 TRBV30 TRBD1 CAWRGGQGYTEAFF TGTGCCTGGAGAGGAGGACAGGGATACACTGAAGCTTTCTTT
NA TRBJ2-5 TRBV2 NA CASLRENLETQYF TGTGCCAGCTTACGGGAAAACCTGGAGACCCAGTACTTC
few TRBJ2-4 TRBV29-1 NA CSVQGLSKNIQYF TGCAGCGTTCAGGGGTTGAGCAAAAACATTCAGTACTTC
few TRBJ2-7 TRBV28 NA CASSLPQGSEQYF TGTGCCAGCAGTTTACCGCAGGGCTCCGAGCAGTACTTC
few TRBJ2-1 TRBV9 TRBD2 CASSVASGGKNEQFF TGTGCCAGCAGCGTAGCTAGCGGGGGTAAGAATGAGCAGTTCTTC
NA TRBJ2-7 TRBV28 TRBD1 CASSSGQNYEQYF TGTGCCAGCAGTTCGGGACAGAACTACGAGCAGTACTTC
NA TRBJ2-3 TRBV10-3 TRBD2 CAISESSSGSPSTDTQYF TGTGCCATCAGTGAGTCTTCTAGCGGGTCCCCAAGCACAGATACGCAGTATTTT
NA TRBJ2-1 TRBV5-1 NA CASSLAGGTYNEQFF TGCGCCAGCAGCTTGGCAGGCGGGACCTACAATGAGCAGTTCTTC
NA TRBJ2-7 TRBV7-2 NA CASSLTLESYEQYF TGTGCCAGCAGCTTAACGTTGGAGTCCTACGAGCAGTACTTC
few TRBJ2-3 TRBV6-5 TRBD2 CATGLAGGTDTQYF TGTGCCACCGGACTAGCGGGAGGGACAGATACGCAGTATTTT
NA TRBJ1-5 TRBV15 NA CATSRDRERDSNQPQHF TGTGCCACCAGCAGAGATCGGGAACGGGATAGCAATCAGCCCCAGCATTTT
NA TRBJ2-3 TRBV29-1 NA CSVGGLRGHTDTQYF TGCAGCGTTGGGGGACTCCGAGGACACACAGATACGCAGTATTTT
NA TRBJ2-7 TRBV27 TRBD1 CASSPARDSSYEQYF TGTGCCAGCAGTCCCGCTAGGGACAGCTCCTACGAGCAGTACTTC
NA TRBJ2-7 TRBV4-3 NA CASSQDKRPGSCEQYF TGCGCCAGCAGCCAAGATAAACGGCCAGGCTCCTGCGAGCAGTACTTC